This TCR beta chain was identified during a study of regulatory T cells in long-lasting Graves disease. Study details: Newly diagnosed Graves' patients had taken antithyroid drugs under 3 months.

Libraries of TCR beta came from iRepertoire HTBI primers plus Arm-PCR of CDR3 regions. TCRdb redid the calling of the multiplex PCR reads with MiXCR, one entry per CDR3 protein. The sample holds 440,000 or so distinct CDR3 sequences; roughly 15% are singletons and the top ten take about 10%. The CDR3 has 16 residues. Losses at the gene ends were 3 bases for V and 6 bases for J; bases not matched to a gene: 9. Looked up from germline, CDR1 is SGHDT and CDR2 is YYEEEE. With regard to this clonotype: Its antigen is currently unknown.

The time point here: newly diagnosed GD, antithyroid drugs for less than 3 months. PBMC RNA served as the TCR library source. Study-wide results and caveats: Few sampled subjects may have lowered accuracy.

This same sample was also taken into another study, of T cells in Graves' hyperthyroidism and ophthalmopathy.

Sequencing used peripheral blood mononuclear cells (PBMCs), obtained at new diagnosis, from a patient treated with antithyroid drugs. The source of this sequence is a woman between 25 and 40 years old with Graves disease. The rearrangement links TRBV5-6 to TRBJ2-7, with 13 nucleotides matching TRBD2. DNA for the CDR3: TGTGCCAGCAGCTGGACTAGCGGGAGTGGGGGCATCGAGCAGTACTTC. Translation gives CASSWTSGSGGIEQYF. Filled out from reference TRBV5-6 and TRBJ2-7, the complete variable domain reads DAGVTQSPTHLIKTRGQQVTLRCSPKSGHDTVSWYQQALGQGPQFIFQYYEEEERQRGNFPDRFSGHQFPNYSSELNVNALLLGDSALYLCASSWTSGSGGIEQYFGPGTRLTVT.